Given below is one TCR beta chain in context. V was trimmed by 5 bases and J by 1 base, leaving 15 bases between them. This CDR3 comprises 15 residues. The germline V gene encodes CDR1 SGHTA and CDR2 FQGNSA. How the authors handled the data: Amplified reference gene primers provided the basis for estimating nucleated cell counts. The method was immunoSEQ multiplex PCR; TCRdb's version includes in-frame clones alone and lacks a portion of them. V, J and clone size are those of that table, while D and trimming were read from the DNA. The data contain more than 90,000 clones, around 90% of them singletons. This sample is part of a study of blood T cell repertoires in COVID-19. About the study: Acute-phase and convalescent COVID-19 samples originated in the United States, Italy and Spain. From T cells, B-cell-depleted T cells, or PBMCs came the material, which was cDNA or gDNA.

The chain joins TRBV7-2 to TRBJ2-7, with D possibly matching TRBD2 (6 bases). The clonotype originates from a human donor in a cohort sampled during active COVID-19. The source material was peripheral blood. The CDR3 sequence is CASSEGGTQSYEQYF. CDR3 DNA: TGTGCCAGCAGCGAAGGAGGGACCCAGTCCTACGAGCAGTACTTC.